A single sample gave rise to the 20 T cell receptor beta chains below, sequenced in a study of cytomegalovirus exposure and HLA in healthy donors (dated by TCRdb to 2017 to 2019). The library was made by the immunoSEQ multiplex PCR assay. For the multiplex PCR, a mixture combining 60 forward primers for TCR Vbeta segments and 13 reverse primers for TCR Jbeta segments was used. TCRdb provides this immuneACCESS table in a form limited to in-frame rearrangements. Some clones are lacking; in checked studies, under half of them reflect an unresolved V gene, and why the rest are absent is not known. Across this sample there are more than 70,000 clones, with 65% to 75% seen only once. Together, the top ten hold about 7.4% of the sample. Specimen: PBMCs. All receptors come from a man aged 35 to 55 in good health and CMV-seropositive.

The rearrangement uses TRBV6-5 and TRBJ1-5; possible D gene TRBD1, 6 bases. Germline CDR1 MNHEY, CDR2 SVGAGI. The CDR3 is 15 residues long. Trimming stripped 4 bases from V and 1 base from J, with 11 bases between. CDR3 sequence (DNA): TGTGCCAGCAGTTCCCGACAGGCGAGCAATCAGCCCCAGCATTTT. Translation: CASSSRQASNQPQHF.

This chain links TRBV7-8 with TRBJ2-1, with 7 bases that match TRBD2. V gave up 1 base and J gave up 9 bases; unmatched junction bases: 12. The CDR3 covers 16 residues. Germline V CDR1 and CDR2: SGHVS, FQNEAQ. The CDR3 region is CASSLEVWRGKTEQFF. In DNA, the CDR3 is TGTGCCAGCAGCTTAGAGGTGTGGCGGGGGAAAACTGAGCAGTTCTTC.

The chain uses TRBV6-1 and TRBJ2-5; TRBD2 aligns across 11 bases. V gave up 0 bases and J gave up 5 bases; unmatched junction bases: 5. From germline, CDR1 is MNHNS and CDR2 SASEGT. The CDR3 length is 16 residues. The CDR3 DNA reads TGTGCCAGCAGTGAAGCGCCTAGCGGGGGGCGGGAGACCCAGTACTTC. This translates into CASSEAPSGGRETQYF.

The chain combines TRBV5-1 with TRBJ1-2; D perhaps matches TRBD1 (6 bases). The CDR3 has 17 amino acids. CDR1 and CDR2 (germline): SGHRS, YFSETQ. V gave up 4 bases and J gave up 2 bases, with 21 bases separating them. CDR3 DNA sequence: TGCGCCAGCAGCACGGCTCCGACAGGATCTGGGAACTATGGCTACACCTTC. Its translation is CASSTAPTGSGNYGYTF.

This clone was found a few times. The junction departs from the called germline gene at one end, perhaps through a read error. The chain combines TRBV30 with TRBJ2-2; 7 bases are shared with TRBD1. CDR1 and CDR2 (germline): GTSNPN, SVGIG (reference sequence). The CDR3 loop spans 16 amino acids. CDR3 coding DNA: TGTGCTTGGAATGAGGGGACAGACCCTTTCACCGGGGAGCTGTTTTTT. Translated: CAWNEGTDPFTGELFF.

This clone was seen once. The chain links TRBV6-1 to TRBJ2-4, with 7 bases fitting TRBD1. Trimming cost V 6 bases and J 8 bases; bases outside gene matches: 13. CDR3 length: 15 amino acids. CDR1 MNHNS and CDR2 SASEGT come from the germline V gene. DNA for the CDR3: TGTGCCAGCAGCGATAGACAGGGAAGTATTGACATTCAGTACTTC. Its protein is CASSDRQGSIDIQYF.

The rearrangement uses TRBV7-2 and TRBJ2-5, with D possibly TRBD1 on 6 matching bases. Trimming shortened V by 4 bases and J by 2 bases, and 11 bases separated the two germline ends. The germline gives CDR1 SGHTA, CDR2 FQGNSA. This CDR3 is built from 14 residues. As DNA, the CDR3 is TGTGCCAGCAGCTACCAGACAGGTCAAGAGACCCAGTACTTC. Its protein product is CASSYQTGQETQYF.

CDR3 DNA sequence: TGCGCCAGCAGCCAAGGCTCTGGACAGAACTATGGCTACACCTTC. Amino acids: CASSQGSGQNYGYTF. V gene TRBV4-1 combines with J gene TRBJ1-2; the D gene is possibly TRBD1 (6 bases). Germline CDR1 and CDR2: MGHRA and YSYEKL. The CDR3 contains 15 residues. Trimming stripped 1 base from V and 2 bases from J, with 11 bases between.

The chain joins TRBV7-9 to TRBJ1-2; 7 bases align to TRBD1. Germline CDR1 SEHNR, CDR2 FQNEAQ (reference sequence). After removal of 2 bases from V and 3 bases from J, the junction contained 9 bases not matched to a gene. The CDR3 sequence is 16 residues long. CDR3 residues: CASSLRGGGGDYGYTF. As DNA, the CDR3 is TGTGCCAGCAGCTTAAGGGGAGGAGGGGGCGACTATGGCTACACCTTC.

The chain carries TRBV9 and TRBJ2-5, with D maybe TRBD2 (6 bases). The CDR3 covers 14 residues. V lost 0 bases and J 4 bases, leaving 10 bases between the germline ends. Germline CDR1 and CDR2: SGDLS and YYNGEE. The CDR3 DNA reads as TGTGCCAGCAGCGTAGGAGGGAGGACAGAGACCCAGTACTTC. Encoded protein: CASSVGGRTETQYF.

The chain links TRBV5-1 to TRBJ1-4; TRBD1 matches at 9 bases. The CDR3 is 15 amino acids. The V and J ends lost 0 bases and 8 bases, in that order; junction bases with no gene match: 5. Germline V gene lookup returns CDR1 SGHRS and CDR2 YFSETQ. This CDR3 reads CASSLAGTGPEKLFF. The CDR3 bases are TGCGCCAGCAGCTTGGCCGGGACAGGGCCCGAAAAACTGTTTTTT.

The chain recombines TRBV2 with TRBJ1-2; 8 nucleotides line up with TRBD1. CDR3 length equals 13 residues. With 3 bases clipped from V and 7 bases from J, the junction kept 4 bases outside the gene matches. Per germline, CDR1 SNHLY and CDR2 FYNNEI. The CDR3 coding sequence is TGTGCCAGCAGTGATTGGACAGGGCCTGGCTACACCTTC. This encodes CASSDWTGPGYTF.

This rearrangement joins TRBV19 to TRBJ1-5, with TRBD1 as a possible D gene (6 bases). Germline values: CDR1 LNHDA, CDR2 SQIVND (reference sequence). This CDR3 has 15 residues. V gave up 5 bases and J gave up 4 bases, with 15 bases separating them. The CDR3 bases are TGTGCCAGTAGTGCCTCGGGGAGGGGGAATCAGCCCCAGCATTTT. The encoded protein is CASSASGRGNQPQHF.

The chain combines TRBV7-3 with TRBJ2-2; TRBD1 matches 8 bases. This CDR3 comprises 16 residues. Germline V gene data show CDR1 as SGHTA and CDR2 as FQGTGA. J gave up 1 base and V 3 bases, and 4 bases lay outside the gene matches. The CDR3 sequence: CASSFAGQENTGELFF. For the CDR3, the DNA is TGTGCCAGCAGCTTCGCGGGACAGGAGAACACCGGGGAGCTGTTTTTT. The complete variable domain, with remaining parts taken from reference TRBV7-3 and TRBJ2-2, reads GAGVSQTPSNKVTEKGKYVELRCDPISGHTALYWYRQSLGQGPEFLIYFQGTGAADDSGLPNDRFFAVRPEGSVSTLKIQRTERGDSAVYLCASSFAGQENTGELFFGEGSRLTVL.

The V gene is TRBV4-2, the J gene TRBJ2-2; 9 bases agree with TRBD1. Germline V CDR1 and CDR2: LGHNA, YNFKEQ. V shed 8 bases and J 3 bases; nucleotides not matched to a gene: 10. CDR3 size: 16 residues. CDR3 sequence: CASRNTGGADTGELFF. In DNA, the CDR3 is TGTGCCAGCCGCAACACAGGGGGCGCGGACACCGGGGAGCTGTTTTTT.

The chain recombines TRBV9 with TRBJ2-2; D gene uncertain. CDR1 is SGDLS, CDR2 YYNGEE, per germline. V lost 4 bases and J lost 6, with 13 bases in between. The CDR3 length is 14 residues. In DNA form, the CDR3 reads TGTGCCAGCAGCCCAGCCCCAGGCGCCGGGGAGCTGTTTTTT. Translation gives CASSPAPGAGELFF.

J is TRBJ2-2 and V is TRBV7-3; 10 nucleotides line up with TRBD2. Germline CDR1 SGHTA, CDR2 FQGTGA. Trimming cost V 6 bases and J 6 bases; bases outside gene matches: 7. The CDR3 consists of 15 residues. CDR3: CASRSGLADAGELFF. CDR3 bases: TGTGCCAGCAGATCCGGACTAGCGGACGCCGGGGAGCTGTTTTTT.

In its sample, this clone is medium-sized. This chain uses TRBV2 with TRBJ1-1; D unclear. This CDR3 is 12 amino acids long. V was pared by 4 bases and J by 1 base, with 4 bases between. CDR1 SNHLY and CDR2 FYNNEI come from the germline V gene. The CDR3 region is CASSVSNTEAFF. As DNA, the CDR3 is TGTGCCAGCAGTGTATCGAACACTGAAGCTTTCTTT.

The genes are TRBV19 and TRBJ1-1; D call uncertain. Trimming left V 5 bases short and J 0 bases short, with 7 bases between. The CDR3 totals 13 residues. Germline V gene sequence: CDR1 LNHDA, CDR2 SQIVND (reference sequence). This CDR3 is CASSADLNTEAFF. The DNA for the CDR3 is TGTGCCAGTAGTGCTGACTTGAACACTGAAGCTTTCTTT.

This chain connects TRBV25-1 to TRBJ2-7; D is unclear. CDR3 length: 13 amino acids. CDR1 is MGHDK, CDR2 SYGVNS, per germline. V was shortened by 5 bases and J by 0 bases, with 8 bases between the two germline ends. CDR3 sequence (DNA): TGTGCCAGCAGTTACAGCTACTCCTACGAGCAGTACTTC. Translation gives CASSYSYSYEQYF.